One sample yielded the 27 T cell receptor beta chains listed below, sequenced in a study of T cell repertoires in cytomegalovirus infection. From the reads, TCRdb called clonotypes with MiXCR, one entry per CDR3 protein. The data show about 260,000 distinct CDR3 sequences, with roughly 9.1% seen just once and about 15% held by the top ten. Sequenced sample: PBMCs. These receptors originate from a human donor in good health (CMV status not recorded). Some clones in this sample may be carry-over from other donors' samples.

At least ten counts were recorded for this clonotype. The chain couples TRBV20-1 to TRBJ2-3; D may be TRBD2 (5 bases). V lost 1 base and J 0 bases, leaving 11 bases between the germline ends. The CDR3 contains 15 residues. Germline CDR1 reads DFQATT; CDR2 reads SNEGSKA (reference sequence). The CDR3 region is CSARAPAESTDTQYF. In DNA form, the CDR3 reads TGCAGTGCTAGAGCTCCAGCGGAGAGCACAGATACGCAGTATTTT.

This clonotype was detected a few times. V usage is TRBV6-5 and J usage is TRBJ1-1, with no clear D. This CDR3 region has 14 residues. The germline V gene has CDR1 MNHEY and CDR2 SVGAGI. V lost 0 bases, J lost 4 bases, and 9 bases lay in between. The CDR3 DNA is TGTGCCAGCAGTTACTCGAATCGTGGCACTGAAGCTTTCTTT. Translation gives CASSYSNRGTEAFF.

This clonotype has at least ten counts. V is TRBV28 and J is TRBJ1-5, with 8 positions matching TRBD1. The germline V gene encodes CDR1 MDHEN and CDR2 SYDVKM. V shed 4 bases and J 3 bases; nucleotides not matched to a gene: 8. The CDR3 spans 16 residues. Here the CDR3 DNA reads TGTGCCAGCAGTTCAGGACAGGGCAAGAACAATCAGCCCCAGCATTTT. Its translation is CASSSGQGKNNQPQHF.

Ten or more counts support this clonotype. The DNA of the CDR3 is TGTGCCAGCAGCCGGAGGGACTCAGGCTACACCTTC. Protein: CASSRRDSGYTF. The J gene is TRBJ1-2, the V gene TRBV7-2; maybe TRBD1 (5 bases). The CDR3 extends over 12 amino acids. The ends were cut back, 5 bases at V and 8 bases at J, with 12 bases in the middle. The germline V gene has CDR1 SGHTA and CDR2 FQGNSA.

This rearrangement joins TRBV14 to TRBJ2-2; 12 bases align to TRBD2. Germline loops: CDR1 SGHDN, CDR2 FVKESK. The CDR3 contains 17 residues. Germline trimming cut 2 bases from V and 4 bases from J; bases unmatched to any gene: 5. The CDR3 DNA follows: TGTGCCAGCAGCCAACACCTAGCGGGAGGGCCCACCGGGGAGCTGTTTTTT. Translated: CASSQHLAGGPTGELFF.

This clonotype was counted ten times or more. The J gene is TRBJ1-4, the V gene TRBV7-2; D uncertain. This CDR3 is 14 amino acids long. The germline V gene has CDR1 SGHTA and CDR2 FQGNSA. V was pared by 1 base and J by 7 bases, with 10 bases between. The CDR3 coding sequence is TGTGCCAGCAGCTTAGACAGAACCCTTGAAAAACTGTTTTTT. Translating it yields CASSLDRTLEKLFF. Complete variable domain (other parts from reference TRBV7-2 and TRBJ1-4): GAGVSQSPSNKVTEKGKDVELRCDPISGHTALYWYRQSLGQGLEFLIYFQGNSAPDKSGLPSDRFSAERTGGSVSTLTIQRTQQEDSAVYLCASSLDRTLEKLFFGSGTQLSVL.

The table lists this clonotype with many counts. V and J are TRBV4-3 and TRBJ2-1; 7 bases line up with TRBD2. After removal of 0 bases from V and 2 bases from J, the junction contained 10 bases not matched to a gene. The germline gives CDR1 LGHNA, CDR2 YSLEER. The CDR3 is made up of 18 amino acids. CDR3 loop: CASSQEAPGGTAYNEQFF. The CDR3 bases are TGCGCCAGCAGCCAAGAAGCCCCCGGGGGGACGGCCTACAATGAGCAGTTCTTC.

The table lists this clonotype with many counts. In DNA form, the CDR3 reads TGTGCCACCAGTGCGGGACAGGGAAACTACGAGCAGTACTTC. As protein: CATSAGQGNYEQYF. The chain joins TRBV24-1 to TRBJ2-7; 9 bases match TRBD1. The germline V gene encodes CDR1 KGHDR and CDR2 SFDVKD. Trimming took 5 bases from V and 3 from J; bases not matched to a gene: 4. There are 14 residues in the CDR3.

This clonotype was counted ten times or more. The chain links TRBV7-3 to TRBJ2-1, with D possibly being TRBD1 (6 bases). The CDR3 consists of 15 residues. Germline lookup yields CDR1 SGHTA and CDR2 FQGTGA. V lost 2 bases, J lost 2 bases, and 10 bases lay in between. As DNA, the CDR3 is TGTGCCAGCAGCTTAGGCCAGGGGCCCTACAATGAGCAGTTCTTC. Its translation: CASSLGQGPYNEQFF.

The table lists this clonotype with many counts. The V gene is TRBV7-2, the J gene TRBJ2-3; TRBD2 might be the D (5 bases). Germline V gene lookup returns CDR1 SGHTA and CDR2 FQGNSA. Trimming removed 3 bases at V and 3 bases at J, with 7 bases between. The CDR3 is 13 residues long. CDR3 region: CASSLGRTDTQYF. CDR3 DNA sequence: TGTGCCAGCAGCTTGGGGAGAACAGATACGCAGTATTTT.

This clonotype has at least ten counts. This CDR3 is CAISESKQGSNQPQHF. CDR3 DNA: TGTGCCATCAGTGAGTCGAAACAGGGGAGCAATCAGCCCCAGCATTTT. V usage is TRBV10-3 and J usage is TRBJ1-5; 7 nucleotides agree with TRBD1. The CDR3 is 16 amino acids. Per germline, CDR1 ENHRY and CDR2 SYGVKD. The J segment lost 1 base and the V segment lost 0 bases, leaving 3 bases of the junction unmatched.

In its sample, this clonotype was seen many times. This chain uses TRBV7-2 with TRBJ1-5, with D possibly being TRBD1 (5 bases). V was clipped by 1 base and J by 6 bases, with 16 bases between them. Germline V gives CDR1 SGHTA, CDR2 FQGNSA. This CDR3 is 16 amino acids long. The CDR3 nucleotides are TGTGCCAGCAGCTTAGTCCCAGGGCTGGTTTCTCAGCCCCAGCATTTT. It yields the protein CASSLVPGLVSQPQHF.

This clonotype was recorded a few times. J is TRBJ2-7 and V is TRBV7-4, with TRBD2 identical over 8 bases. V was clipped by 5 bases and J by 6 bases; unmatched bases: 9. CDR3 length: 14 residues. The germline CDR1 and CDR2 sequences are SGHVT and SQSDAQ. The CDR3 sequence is CASSPDGGGAEQYF. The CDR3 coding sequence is TGTGCCAGCAGCCCAGACGGGGGGGGGGCCGAGCAGTACTTC.

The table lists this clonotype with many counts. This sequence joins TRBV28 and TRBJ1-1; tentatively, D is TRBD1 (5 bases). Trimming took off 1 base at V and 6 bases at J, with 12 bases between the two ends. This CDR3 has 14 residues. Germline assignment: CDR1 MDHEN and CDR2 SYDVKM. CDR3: CASSLFGGTSEAFF. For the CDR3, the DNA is TGTGCCAGCAGTTTATTCGGGGGAACCTCTGAAGCTTTCTTT. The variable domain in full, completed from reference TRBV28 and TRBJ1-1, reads DVKVTQSSRYLVKRTGEKVFLECVQDMDHENMFWYRQDPGLGLRLIYFSYDVKMKEKGDIPEGYSVSREKKERFSLILESASTNQTSMYLCASSLFGGTSEAFFGQGTRLTVV.

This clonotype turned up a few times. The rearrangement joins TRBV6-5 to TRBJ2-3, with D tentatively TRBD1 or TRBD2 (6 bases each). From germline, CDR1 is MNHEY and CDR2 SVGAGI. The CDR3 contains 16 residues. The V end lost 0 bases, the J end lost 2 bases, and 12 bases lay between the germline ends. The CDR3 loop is CASSYSPTGATDTQYF. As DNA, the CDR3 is TGTGCCAGCAGTTACTCCCCCACGGGGGCCACAGATACGCAGTATTTT.

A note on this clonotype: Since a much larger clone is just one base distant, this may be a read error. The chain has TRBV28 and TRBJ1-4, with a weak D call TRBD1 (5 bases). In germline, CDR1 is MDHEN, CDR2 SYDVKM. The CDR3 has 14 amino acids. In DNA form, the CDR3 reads TGTGCCGGCAGTAACCGGGGGTGGAAGGAAAAACTGTTTTTT. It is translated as CAGSNRGWKEKLFF.

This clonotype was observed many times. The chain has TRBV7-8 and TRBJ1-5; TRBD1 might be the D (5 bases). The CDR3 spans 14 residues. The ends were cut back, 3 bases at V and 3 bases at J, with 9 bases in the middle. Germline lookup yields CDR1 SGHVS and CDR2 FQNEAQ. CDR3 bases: TGTGCCAGCAGCTTGTCGGGGACCAATCAGCCCCAGCATTTT. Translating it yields CASSLSGTNQPQHF.

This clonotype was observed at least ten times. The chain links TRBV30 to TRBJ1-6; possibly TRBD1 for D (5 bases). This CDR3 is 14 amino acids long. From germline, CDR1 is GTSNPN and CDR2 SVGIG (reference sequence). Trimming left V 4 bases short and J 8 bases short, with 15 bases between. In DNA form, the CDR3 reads TGTGCCTGGACAGTGGGCAGGGCTGATTCACCCCTCCACTTT. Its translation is CAWTVGRADSPLHF.

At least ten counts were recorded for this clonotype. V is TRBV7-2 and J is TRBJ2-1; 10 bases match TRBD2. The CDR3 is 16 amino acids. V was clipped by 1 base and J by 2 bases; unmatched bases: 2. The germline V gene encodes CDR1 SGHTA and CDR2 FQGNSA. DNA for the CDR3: TGTGCCAGCAGCTTAGGCAGCGGGGGGGCCTACAATGAGCAGTTCTTC. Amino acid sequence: CASSLGSGGAYNEQFF. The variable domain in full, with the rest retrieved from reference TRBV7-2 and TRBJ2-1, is GAGVSQSPSNKVTEKGKDVELRCDPISGHTALYWYRQSLGQGLEFLIYFQGNSAPDKSGLPSDRFSAERTGGSVSTLTIQRTQQEDSAVYLCASSLGSGGAYNEQFFGPGTRLTVL.

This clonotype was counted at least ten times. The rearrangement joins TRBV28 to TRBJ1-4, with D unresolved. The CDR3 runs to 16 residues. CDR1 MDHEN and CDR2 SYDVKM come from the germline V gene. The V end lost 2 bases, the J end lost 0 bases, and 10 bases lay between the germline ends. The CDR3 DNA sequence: TGTGCCAGCAGTTTAACGGACTCTGCAACTAATGAAAAACTGTTTTTT. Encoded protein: CASSLTDSATNEKLFF.

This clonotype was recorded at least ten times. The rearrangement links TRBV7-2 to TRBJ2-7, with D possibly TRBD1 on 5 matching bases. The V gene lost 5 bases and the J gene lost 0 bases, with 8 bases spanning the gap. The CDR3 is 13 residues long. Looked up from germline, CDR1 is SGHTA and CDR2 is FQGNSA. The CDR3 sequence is CASSPGASYEQYF. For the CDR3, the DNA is TGTGCCAGCAGCCCTGGGGCCTCCTACGAGCAGTACTTC.

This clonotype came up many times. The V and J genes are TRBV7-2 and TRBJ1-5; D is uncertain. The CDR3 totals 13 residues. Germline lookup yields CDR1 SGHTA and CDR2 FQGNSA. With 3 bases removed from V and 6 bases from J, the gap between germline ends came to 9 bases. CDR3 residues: CASSLEAGQPQHF. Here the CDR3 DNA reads TGTGCCAGCAGCTTGGAAGCGGGTCAGCCCCAGCATTTT. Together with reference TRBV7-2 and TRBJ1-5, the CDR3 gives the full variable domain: GAGVSQSPSNKVTEKGKDVELRCDPISGHTALYWYRQSLGQGLEFLIYFQGNSAPDKSGLPSDRFSAERTGGSVSTLTIQRTQQEDSAVYLCASSLEAGQPQHFGDGTRLSIL.

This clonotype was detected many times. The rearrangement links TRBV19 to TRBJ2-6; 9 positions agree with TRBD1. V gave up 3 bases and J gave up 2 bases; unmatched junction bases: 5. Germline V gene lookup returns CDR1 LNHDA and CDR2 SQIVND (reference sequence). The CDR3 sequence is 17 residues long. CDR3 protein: CASSIGQGMAGANVLTF. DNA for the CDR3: TGTGCCAGTAGTATCGGACAGGGGATGGCTGGGGCCAACGTCCTGACTTTC.

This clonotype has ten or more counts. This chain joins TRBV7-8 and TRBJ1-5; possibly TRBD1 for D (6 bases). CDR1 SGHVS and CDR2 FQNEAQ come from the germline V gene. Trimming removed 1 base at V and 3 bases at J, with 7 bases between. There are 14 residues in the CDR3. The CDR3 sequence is CASSLGGLNQPQHF. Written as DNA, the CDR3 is TGTGCCAGCAGCTTAGGGGGGCTCAATCAGCCCCAGCATTTT.

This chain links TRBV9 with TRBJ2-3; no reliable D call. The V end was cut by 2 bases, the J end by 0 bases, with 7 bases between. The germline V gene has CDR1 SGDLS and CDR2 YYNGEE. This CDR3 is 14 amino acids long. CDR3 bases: TGTGCCAGCAGCGTTACACCAAGCACAGATACGCAGTATTTT. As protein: CASSVTPSTDTQYF.

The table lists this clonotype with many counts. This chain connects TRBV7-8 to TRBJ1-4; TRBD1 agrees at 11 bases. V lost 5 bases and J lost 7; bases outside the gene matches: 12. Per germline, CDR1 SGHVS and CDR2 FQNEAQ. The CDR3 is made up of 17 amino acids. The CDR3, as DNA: TGTGCCAGCAGCCCGCGGGACAGGGGGTTCTCTAGTGAAAAACTGTTTTTT. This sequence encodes CASSPRDRGFSSEKLFF.

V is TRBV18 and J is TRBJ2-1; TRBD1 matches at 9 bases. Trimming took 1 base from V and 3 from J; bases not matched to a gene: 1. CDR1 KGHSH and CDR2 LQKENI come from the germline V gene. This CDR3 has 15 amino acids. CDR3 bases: TGTGCCAGCTCACCACGGGACAGGGTCTACAATGAGCAGTTCTTC. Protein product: CASSPRDRVYNEQFF.